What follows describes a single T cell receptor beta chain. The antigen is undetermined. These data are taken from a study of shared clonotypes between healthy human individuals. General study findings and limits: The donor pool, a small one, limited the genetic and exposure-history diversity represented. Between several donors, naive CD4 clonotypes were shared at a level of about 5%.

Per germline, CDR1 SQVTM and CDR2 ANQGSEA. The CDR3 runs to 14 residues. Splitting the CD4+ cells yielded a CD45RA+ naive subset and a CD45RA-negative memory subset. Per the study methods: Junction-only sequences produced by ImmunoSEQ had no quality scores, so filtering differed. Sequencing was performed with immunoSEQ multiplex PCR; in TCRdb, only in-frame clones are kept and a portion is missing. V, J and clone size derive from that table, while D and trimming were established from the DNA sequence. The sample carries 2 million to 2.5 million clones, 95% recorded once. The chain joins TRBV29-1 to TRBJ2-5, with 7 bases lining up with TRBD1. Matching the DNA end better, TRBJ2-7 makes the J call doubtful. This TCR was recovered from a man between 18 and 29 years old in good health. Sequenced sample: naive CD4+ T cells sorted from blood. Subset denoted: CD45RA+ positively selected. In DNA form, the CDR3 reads TGCAGCGTTCAGGGGCCAGGGGGCTCCTACGAGCAGTACTTC. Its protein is CSVQGPGGSYEQYF.